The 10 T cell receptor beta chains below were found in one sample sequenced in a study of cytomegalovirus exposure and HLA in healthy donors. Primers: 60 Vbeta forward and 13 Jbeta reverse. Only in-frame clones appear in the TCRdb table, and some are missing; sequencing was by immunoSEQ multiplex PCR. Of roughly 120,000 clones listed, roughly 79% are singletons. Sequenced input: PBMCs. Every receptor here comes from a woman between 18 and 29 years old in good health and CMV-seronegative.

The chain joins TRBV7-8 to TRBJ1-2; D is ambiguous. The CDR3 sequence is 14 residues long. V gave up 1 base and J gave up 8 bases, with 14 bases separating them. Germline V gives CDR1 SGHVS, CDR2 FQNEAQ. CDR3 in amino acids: CASSLGLFSGGYTF. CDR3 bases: TGTGCCAGCAGCTTAGGTTTATTTTCGGGAGGCTACACCTTC.

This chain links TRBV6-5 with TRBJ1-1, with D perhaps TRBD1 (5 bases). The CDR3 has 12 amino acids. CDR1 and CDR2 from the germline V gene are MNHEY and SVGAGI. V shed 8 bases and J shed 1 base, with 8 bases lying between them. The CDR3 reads CASGRGNTEAFF. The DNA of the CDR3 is TGTGCCAGCGGGAGGGGGAACACTGAAGCTTTCTTT.

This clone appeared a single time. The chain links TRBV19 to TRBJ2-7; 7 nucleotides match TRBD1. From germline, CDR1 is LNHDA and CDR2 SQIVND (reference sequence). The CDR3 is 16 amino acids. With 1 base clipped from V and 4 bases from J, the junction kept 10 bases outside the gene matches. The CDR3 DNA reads TGTGCCAGTAGTATAGGTCTTCGGGGACAGCATTACGAGCAGTACTTC. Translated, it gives CASSIGLRGQHYEQYF.

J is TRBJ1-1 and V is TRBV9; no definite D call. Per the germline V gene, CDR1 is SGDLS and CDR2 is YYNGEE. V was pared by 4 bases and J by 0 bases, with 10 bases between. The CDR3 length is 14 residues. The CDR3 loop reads CASSRTGMNTEAFF. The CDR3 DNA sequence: TGTGCCAGCAGCCGGACGGGGATGAACACTGAAGCTTTCTTT.

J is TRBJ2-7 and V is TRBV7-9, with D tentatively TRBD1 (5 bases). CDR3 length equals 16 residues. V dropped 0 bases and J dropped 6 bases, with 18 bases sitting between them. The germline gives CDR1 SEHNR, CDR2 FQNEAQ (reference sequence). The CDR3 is CASSLAVAQGGSEQYF. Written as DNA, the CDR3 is TGTGCCAGCAGCTTAGCGGTTGCGCAGGGTGGTAGCGAGCAGTACTTC.

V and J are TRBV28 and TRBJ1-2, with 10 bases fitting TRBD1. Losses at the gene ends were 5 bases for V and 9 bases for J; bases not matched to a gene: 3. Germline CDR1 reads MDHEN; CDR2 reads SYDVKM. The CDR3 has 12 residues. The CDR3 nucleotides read TGTGCCAGCAGTGACAGGGGGCGCAGCTACACCTTC. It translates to CASSDRGRSYTF.

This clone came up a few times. Here the CDR3 DNA reads TGTGCCAGCAGACAGACAGCAAATGAAAAACTGTTTTTT. It encodes CASRQTANEKLFF. V gene TRBV6-6 combines with J gene TRBJ1-4; perhaps TRBD1 as D (5 bases). CDR3 length: 13 amino acids. Germline V gives CDR1 MNHNY, CDR2 SVGAGI (reference sequence). V was pared by 6 bases and J by 5 bases, with 10 bases between.

The CDR3 spells CASSLGTANEKLFF. DNA for the CDR3: TGTGCCAGCAGCTTGGGGACAGCTAATGAAAAACTGTTTTTT. The chain is built from TRBV5-5 and TRBJ1-4, with a weak D call TRBD1 (6 bases). Germline V gene lookup returns CDR1 SGHKS and CDR2 YYEKEE (reference sequence). Deletions cut 0 bases from V and 3 bases from J, with 6 bases between. The CDR3 has 14 residues.

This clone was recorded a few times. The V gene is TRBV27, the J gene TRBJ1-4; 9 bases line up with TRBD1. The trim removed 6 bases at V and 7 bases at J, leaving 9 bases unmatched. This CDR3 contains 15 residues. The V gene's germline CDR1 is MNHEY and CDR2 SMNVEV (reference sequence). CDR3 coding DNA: TGTGCCAGCAGACCCCGGGACAGGGCAACTGAAAAACTGTTTTTT. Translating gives CASRPRDRATEKLFF.

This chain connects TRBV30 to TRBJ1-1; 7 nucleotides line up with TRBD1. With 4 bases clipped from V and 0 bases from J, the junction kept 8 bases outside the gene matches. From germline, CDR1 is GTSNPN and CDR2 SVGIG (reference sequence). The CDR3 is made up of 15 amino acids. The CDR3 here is CAWIPGGRVNTEAFF. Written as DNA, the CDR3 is TGTGCCTGGATTCCAGGGGGGCGAGTGAACACTGAAGCTTTCTTT.